Each of the 9 T cell receptor beta chains below was sequenced from the same sample in a study of blood T cell repertoires in COVID-19 (dated by TCRdb to the early 2020s). Library preparation used the immunoSEQ multiplex PCR assay. Not all clones reach the TCRdb copy of this immuneACCESS table, which keeps in-frame sequences only. Checked studies attribute under half of the gap to unresolved V genes and leave the rest unexplained. The table for this sample lists roughly 220,000 clones; 70% to 90% of them were counted only once. The ten most abundant clones make up more than 8.5% of the sample. Sequencing input: peripheral blood. All receptors come from a woman aged 45-60 years with COVID-19, enrolled during active disease.

The chain carries TRBV6-5 and TRBJ1-2; TRBD1 is a possible D gene (5 bases). The CDR3 loop spans 14 amino acids. Germline CDR1 is MNHEY and CDR2 is SVGAGI. The germline V and J ends were trimmed by 6 bases and 4 bases, with 15 bases remaining between them. CDR3 in DNA: TGTGCCAGCAGCCAGGGCGCCCTTTTCTATGGCTACACCTTC. Its translation is CASSQGALFYGYTF.

This sequence joins TRBV7-2 and TRBJ2-3, with D hard to call. The CDR3 is 15 residues long. The germline CDR1 and CDR2 sequences are SGHTA and FQGNSA. The V and J ends lost 1 base and 4 bases respectively, with 12 bases between them. CDR3 DNA sequence: TGTGCCAGCAGCTTAGTACTTCTTCCTCCAGATACGCAGTATTTT. Translating it yields CASSLVLLPPDTQYF.

This clone was recorded once. CDR3: CASSQDLRLAGGPGELFF. In DNA form, the CDR3 reads TGTGCCAGCAGCCAAGATTTAAGACTAGCGGGGGGGCCCGGGGAGCTGTTTTTT. The chain is built from TRBV3-1 (or the pseudogene TRBV3-2) and TRBJ2-2; 14 nucleotides match TRBD2. Trimming cost V 0 bases and J 6 bases; bases outside gene matches: 6. The CDR3 runs 18 residues. The V gene's germline CDR1 is LGHDT and CDR2 YNNKEL (reference sequence).

This chain connects TRBV6-1 to TRBJ1-5; D call uncertain. This CDR3 is 14 amino acids long. Germline lookup yields CDR1 MNHNS and CDR2 SASEGT. Trimming stripped 1 base from V and 0 bases from J, with 4 bases between. The CDR3 region is CASSEVFSNQPQHF. The CDR3 DNA follows: TGTGCCAGCAGTGAAGTCTTTAGCAATCAGCCCCAGCATTTT.

This clone came up once. The J gene is TRBJ2-2, the V gene TRBV6-4; the D is unclear. The V end lost 4 bases, the J end lost 3 bases, and 9 bases lay between the germline ends. This CDR3 has 14 residues. Germline V gene lookup returns CDR1 MRHNA and CDR2 SNTAGT. The chain's CDR3 is CASSVLPDTGELFF. The CDR3, as DNA: TGTGCCAGCAGTGTCCTCCCAGACACCGGGGAGCTGTTTTTT.

A few counts support this clone. CDR3 sequence reads: CASSEVRGTLGDYGYTF. CDR3 in DNA: TGTGCCAGCAGTGAAGTTAGGGGCACCCTTGGAGACTATGGCTACACCTTC. V and J are TRBV6-1 and TRBJ1-2; TRBD1 might be the D (5 bases). The CDR3 consists of 17 residues. Germline-derived CDR1 and CDR2 are MNHNS and SASEGT. Trimming cost V 1 base and J 3 bases, with 18 bases left between them.

V gene TRBV6-2 or TRBV6-3 combines with J gene TRBJ1-2; weak D call: TRBD1 (5 bases). The CDR3 covers 14 residues. Germline values: CDR1 MNHEY, CDR2 SVGEGT. V was cut by 5 bases and J by 2 bases, with 12 bases left in between. CDR3 region: CASSRAWGNYGYTF. In nucleotides, the CDR3 is TGTGCCAGCAGTCGCGCCTGGGGCAACTATGGCTACACCTTC.

This chain uses TRBV19 with TRBJ2-6; D perhaps matches TRBD1 (5 bases). Germline V lookup: CDR1 LNHDA, CDR2 SQIVND (reference sequence). Trimming removed 3 bases at V and 0 bases at J, with 12 bases between. This CDR3 spans 17 amino acids. CDR3 in DNA: TGTGCCAGTAGTATCGACAGAGACAGCTCTGGGGCCAACGTCCTGACTTTC. Translating gives CASSIDRDSSGANVLTF.

This chain connects TRBV27 to TRBJ1-6, with 8 positions matching TRBD1. Per germline, CDR1 MNHEY and CDR2 SMNVEV (reference sequence). CDR3 length: 15 residues. With V trimmed by 6 bases and J by 8 bases, 9 bases remained unmatched. Here the CDR3 reads CASRPIQGVDSPLHF. The CDR3 DNA reads as TGTGCCAGCAGGCCGATACAGGGGGTAGATTCACCCCTCCACTTT.